Following are 21 T cell receptor beta chains from one sample sequenced in a study of early T cells in non-severe SARS-CoV-2 infection. TCRdb reanalysed the 5' RACE reads using MiXCR and keeps one entry per CDR3 protein. The sample holds about 46,000 distinct CDR3 sequences, about 5.3% seen once. The specimen was whole blood, collected at baseline. Every receptor here comes from an adult who was a healthcare worker with PCR-confirmed SARS-CoV-2 infection or an uninfected control (not recorded which).

V and J are TRBV28 and TRBJ1-2; D not certain. This CDR3 is built from 15 residues. Trimming removed 6 bases from V and 4 bases from J, with 18 bases in between. Germline V gene sequence: CDR1 MDHEN, CDR2 SYDVKM. Written as DNA, the CDR3 is TGTGCCAGCAGGCTAGCCCACAAGGTCGCCTATGGCTACACCTTC. Its protein is CASRLAHKVAYGYTF.

This clonotype was recorded many times. As DNA, the CDR3 is TGCAGTGCTAGAGAAATCATAGCGGGAGAAAACATTCAGTACTTC. Translated: CSAREIIAGENIQYF. The chain carries TRBV20-1 and TRBJ2-4; TRBD2 agrees at 9 bases. This CDR3 spans 15 amino acids. J gave up 5 bases and V 0 bases, and 5 bases lay outside the gene matches. The germline gives CDR1 DFQATT, CDR2 SNEGSKA (reference sequence).

This clonotype appeared many times. V usage is TRBV28 and J usage is TRBJ2-6; D gene unclear. Germline V gene lookup returns CDR1 MDHEN and CDR2 SYDVKM. There are 16 residues in the CDR3. V was trimmed by 1 base and J by 2 bases, leaving 9 bases between them. This CDR3 reads CASSLLTGAGANVLTF. The DNA for the CDR3 is TGTGCCAGCAGTTTATTAACCGGCGCTGGGGCCAACGTCCTGACTTTC.

This clonotype was counted between two and nine times. The chain is built from TRBV28 and TRBJ2-3; TRBD2 is a possible D gene (6 bases). This CDR3 comprises 15 residues. The ends were cut back, 4 bases at V and 3 bases at J, with 14 bases in the middle. In germline, CDR1 is MDHEN, CDR2 SYDVKM. CDR3 loop: CASSSPGSGTDTQYF. CDR3 DNA sequence: TGTGCCAGCAGTTCCCCAGGTAGCGGAACAGATACGCAGTATTTT.

In this sample, this clonotype turned up many times. V is TRBV4-1 and J is TRBJ2-1; TRBD2 aligns across 7 bases. CDR1 is MGHRA and CDR2 is YSYEKL in the germline V gene. The CDR3 runs 16 residues. Germline trimming cut 0 bases from V and 5 bases from J; bases unmatched to any gene: 7. CDR3 amino acids: CASSQEAGFGHNEQFF. The CDR3 nucleotides read TGCGCCAGCAGCCAAGAAGCGGGATTCGGGCACAATGAGCAGTTCTTC.

This clonotype has just a few counts. The genes are TRBV12-3 or TRBV12-4 and TRBJ2-1; D possibly corresponds to TRBD2 (6 bases). The CDR3 is 16 amino acids. Trimming shortened V by 5 bases and J by 2 bases, and 16 bases separated the two germline ends. The CDR3 here is CASSGLSQRTYNEQFF. CDR3 coding DNA: TGTGCCAGCAGTGGACTATCCCAGCGGACCTACAATGAGCAGTTCTTC.

The chain employs TRBV9 and TRBJ2-3; D remains unclear. V was cut by 4 bases and J by 4 bases, with 13 bases left in between. From germline, CDR1 is SGDLS and CDR2 YYNGEE. The CDR3 runs to 14 residues. CDR3 amino acids: CASSPYVPPDTQYF. CDR3 DNA sequence: TGTGCCAGCAGCCCTTATGTTCCGCCAGATACGCAGTATTTT.

This clonotype was observed at least ten times. Written as DNA, the CDR3 is TGCAGTGCTAGTAAACTAGCGGGAGTAGGCGAGCAGTACTTC. Its protein product is CSASKLAGVGEQYF. The gene calls are TRBV20-1 and TRBJ2-7; TRBD2 matches 11 bases. Germline CDR1 and CDR2: DFQATT and SNEGSKA (reference sequence). The CDR3 covers 14 residues. Unmatched junction bases numbered 7, after V lost 3 bases and J lost 6 bases.

The rearrangement links TRBV7-6 to TRBJ2-1; D not certain. This CDR3 comprises 16 residues. The V and J ends lost 2 bases and 0 bases respectively, with 11 bases between them. Germline V gene sequence: CDR1 SGHVS, CDR2 FNYEAQ. CDR3 in DNA: TGTGCCAGCAGCTTAAGACCGACGAGCTCCTACAATGAGCAGTTCTTC. Protein: CASSLRPTSSYNEQFF. Variable domain in full (rest from reference TRBV7-6 and TRBJ2-1): GAGVSQSPRYKVTKRGQDVALRCDPISGHVSLYWYRQALGQGPEFLTYFNYEAQQDKSGLPNDRFSAERPEGSISTLTIQRTEQRDSAMYRCASSLRPTSSYNEQFFGPGTRLTVL.

This clonotype came up many times. This chain joins TRBV6-6 and TRBJ1-1; perhaps TRBD1 as D (6 bases). CDR3 length: 13 residues. The V end lost 9 bases, the J end lost 0 bases, and 11 bases lay between the germline ends. Per the germline V gene, CDR1 is MNHNY and CDR2 is SVGAGI (reference sequence). In DNA form, the CDR3 reads TGTGCCAGTGGGGGCTCCATGAACACTGAAGCTTTCTTT. This sequence encodes CASGGSMNTEAFF.

This clonotype has ten or more counts. The chain employs TRBV6-6 and TRBJ1-4; D gene ambiguous. CDR1 MNHNY and CDR2 SVGAGI come from the germline V gene (reference sequence). CDR3 length: 14 amino acids. V lost 4 bases and J 4 bases, leaving 10 bases between the germline ends. The CDR3 here is CASSLGPYNEKLFF. CDR3 DNA: TGTGCCAGCAGTTTAGGACCGTATAATGAAAAACTGTTTTTT.

This chain connects TRBV29-1 to TRBJ2-5, with a tentative D call TRBD2 (6 bases). Germline loops: CDR1 SQVTM, CDR2 ANQGSEA. The CDR3 sequence is 14 residues long. Trimming shortened V by 5 bases and J by 2 bases, and 15 bases separated the two germline ends. This chain's CDR3 is CSVRASALQETQYF. The CDR3 nucleotides read TGCAGCGTTCGGGCTAGCGCTCTACAAGAGACCCAGTACTTC.

This clonotype has only one observation. A much larger clone lies one base from this, so it may be a read error. This rearrangement joins TRBV15 to TRBJ1-3; TRBD1 agrees at 8 bases. There are 15 residues in the CDR3. Germline V gene data show CDR1 as LNHNV and CDR2 as YYDKDF (reference sequence). The CDR3 protein is CATSREGQARNTMYF. CDR3 sequence (DNA): TGTGCCACCAGCAGAGAGGGACAGGCAAGAAACACCATGTATTTT.

This clonotype occurred many times. The chain couples TRBV11-2 to TRBJ2-7; D tentatively reads TRBD1 or TRBD2 (5 bases each). The CDR3 consists of 14 residues. Germline V lookup: CDR1 SGHAT, CDR2 FQNNGV. The ends were cut back, 1 base at V and 9 bases at J, with 16 bases in the middle. The CDR3 DNA sequence: TGTGCCAGCAGCTTAGGTGGGGGTTTTCACTGGCAGTACTTC. Translation gives CASSLGGGFHWQYF.

The chain uses TRBV7-3 and TRBJ2-6; perhaps TRBD2 as D (5 bases). The CDR3 runs to 16 residues. Per germline, CDR1 SGHTA and CDR2 FQGTGA. V lost 5 bases to trimming and J lost 0 bases, with 11 bases between them. The CDR3 sequence is CASSGTGSSGANVLTF. The CDR3 DNA sequence: TGTGCCAGCAGCGGCACGGGGAGCTCTGGGGCCAACGTCCTGACTTTC. Full variable domain (missing parts from reference TRBV7-3 and TRBJ2-6): GAGVSQTPSNKVTEKGKYVELRCDPISGHTALYWYRQSLGQGPEFLIYFQGTGAADDSGLPNDRFFAVRPEGSVSTLKIQRTERGDSAVYLCASSGTGSSGANVLTFGAGSRLTVL.

This clonotype was recorded many times. The V gene is TRBV10-1, the J gene TRBJ2-7; 8 bases match TRBD1. V shed 6 bases and J 2 bases; nucleotides not matched to a gene: 9. CDR3 length: 15 amino acids. Germline-derived CDR1 and CDR2 are WNHNN and SYGVQD (reference sequence). The chain's CDR3 is CASSIGTGLAYEQYF. The CDR3 nucleotides read TGCGCCAGCAGCATAGGGACAGGTCTTGCCTACGAGCAGTACTTC.

Many counts were recorded for this clonotype. J is TRBJ2-1 and V is TRBV6-5; D gene uncertain. V was trimmed by 11 bases and J by 3 bases, leaving 14 bases between them. The CDR3 is 13 amino acids. Germline V gene data show CDR1 as MNHEY and CDR2 as SVGAGI. The CDR3 protein is CAARRGIYNEQFF. CDR3 DNA: TGTGCCGCCCGCCGCGGAATCTACAATGAGCAGTTCTTC.

A few counts support this clonotype. V usage is TRBV2 and J usage is TRBJ2-1; 11 bases map to TRBD1. The CDR3 is 13 amino acids. CDR1 SNHLY and CDR2 FYNNEI come from the germline V gene. The junction had 1 base not matched to a gene; V was cut back by 1 base and J by 11 bases. CDR3 DNA sequence: TGTGCCAGCAGTGAAGGGACAGGGGGCAAGCAGTTCTTC. Amino acids: CASSEGTGGKQFF.

This clonotype appeared many times. The DNA for the CDR3 is TGTGCCAGCAGCCCAGGACAGGGGGTCGGTGGGCTGTTTTTT. This encodes CASSPGQGVGGLFF. V is TRBV4-2 and J is TRBJ1-4; 10 bases agree with TRBD1. CDR1 is LGHNA and CDR2 is YNFKEQ in the germline V gene. V was clipped by 4 bases and J by 14 bases; unmatched bases: 10. The CDR3 spans 14 residues.

This clonotype was seen ten or more times. V is TRBV20-1 and J is TRBJ2-1; the D gene is possibly TRBD2 (5 bases). The CDR3 extends over 12 amino acids. CDR1 DFQATT and CDR2 SNEGSKA come from the germline V gene (reference sequence). The CDR3 sequence: CRVARSYNEQFF. DNA for the CDR3: TGCCGGGTAGCGCGCTCCTACAATGAGCAGTTCTTC.

The sample holds many counts of this clonotype. V gene TRBV27 combines with J gene TRBJ1-5; TRBD1 might be the D (6 bases). Trimming took off 5 bases at V and 6 bases at J, with 17 bases between the two ends. The CDR3 is 15 residues long. Germline V gives CDR1 MNHEY, CDR2 SMNVEV (reference sequence). In DNA form, the CDR3 reads TGTGCCAGCAGTGGACAAGGGGGGGGCCCTCAGCCCCAGCATTTT. Translated: CASSGQGGGPQPQHF.